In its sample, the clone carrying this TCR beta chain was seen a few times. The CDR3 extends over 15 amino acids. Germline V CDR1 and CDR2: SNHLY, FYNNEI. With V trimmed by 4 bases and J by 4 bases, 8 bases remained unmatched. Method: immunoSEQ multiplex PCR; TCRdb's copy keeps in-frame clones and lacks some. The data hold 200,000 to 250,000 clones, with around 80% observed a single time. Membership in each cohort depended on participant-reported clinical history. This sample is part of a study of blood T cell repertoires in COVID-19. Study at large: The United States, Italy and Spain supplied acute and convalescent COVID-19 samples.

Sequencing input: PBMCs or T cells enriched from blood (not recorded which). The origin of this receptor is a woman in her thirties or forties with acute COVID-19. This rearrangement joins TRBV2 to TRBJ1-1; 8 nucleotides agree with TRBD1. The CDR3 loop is CASSVGTGLVTEAFF. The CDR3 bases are TGTGCCAGCAGTGTAGGGACAGGCTTAGTCACTGAAGCTTTCTTT. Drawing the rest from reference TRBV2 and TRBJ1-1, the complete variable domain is EPEVTQTPSHQVTQMGQEVILRCVPISNHLYFYWYRQILGQKVEFLVSFYNNEISEKSEIFDDQFSVERPDGSNFTLKIRSTKLEDSAMYFCASSVGTGLVTEAFFGQGTRLTVV.